The next 9 T cell receptor beta chains were all read from a single sample in a study of cytomegalovirus exposure and HLA in healthy donors. Primers for the PCR totalled 60 Vbeta and 13 Jbeta. The method was immunoSEQ multiplex PCR; TCRdb's version includes in-frame clones alone and lacks a portion of them. The sample has some 150,000 clones, roughly 80% seen once; the top ten hold roughly 4%. Sequenced: PBMCs. Receptors originate from a woman aged 40-49 years in good health and CMV-seronegative.

This clone showed up just a few times. This chain connects TRBV5-4 to TRBJ1-6; TRBD1 might be the D (6 bases). The CDR3 has 15 amino acids. Germline-derived CDR1 and CDR2 are SGHNT and YYREEE (reference sequence). Trimming shortened V by 2 bases and J by 5 bases, and 11 bases separated the two germline ends. DNA for the CDR3: TGTGCCAGCAGCTTTGGGGCAGGGGATAATTCACCCCTCCACTTT. Amino acid sequence: CASSFGAGDNSPLHF. Full variable domain (remainder filled in from reference TRBV5-4 and TRBJ1-6): ETGVTQSPTHLIKTRGQQVTLRCSSQSGHNTVSWYQQALGQGPQFIFQYYREEENGRGNFPPRFSGLQFPNYSSELNVNALELDDSALYLCASSFGAGDNSPLHFGNGTRLTVT.

The rearrangement uses TRBV28 and TRBJ1-2; no definite D call. The germline gives CDR1 MDHEN, CDR2 SYDVKM. Trimming removed 8 bases from V and 0 bases from J, with 10 bases in between. This CDR3 has 13 amino acids. CDR3 sequence: CASDTPPNYGYTF. CDR3 DNA: TGTGCCAGCGACACACCCCCTAACTATGGCTACACCTTC.

The chain couples TRBV19 to TRBJ1-4; tentatively, D is TRBD1 (6 bases). Looked up from germline, CDR1 is LNHDA and CDR2 is SQIVND (reference sequence). The CDR3 is made up of 16 amino acids. Trimming shortened V by 11 bases and J by 8 bases, and 27 bases separated the two germline ends. This chain's CDR3 is CACCHPHGGAEEKLFF. For the CDR3, the DNA is TGTGCCTGCTGCCATCCCCATGGGGGGGCGGAGGAAAAACTGTTTTTT.

The chain joins TRBV6-1 to TRBJ2-1; TRBD2 agrees at 11 bases. Trimming took 1 base from V and 8 from J; bases not matched to a gene: 13. The germline V gene has CDR1 MNHNS and CDR2 SASEGT. This CDR3 is 18 amino acids long. The CDR3 DNA reads as TGTGCCAGCAGTGAAGATGGTAGCGGGGGGGCAATGTGGGATGAGCAGTTCTTC. It is translated as CASSEDGSGGAMWDEQFF.

The chain combines TRBV6-5 with TRBJ2-7, with 8 positions matching TRBD1. The junction had 7 bases not matched to a gene; V was cut back by 2 bases and J by 4 bases. This CDR3 has 15 amino acids. Germline V lookup: CDR1 MNHEY, CDR2 SVGAGI. The CDR3: CASSYTGGLGYEQYF. CDR3 DNA sequence: TGTGCCAGCAGTTACACAGGGGGATTAGGTTACGAGCAGTACTTC.

The chain carries TRBV5-1 and TRBJ2-5, with TRBD1 matching over 7 bases. Germline lookup yields CDR1 SGHRS and CDR2 YFSETQ. This CDR3 is built from 16 residues. V lost 2 bases, J lost 4 bases, and 11 bases stayed unmatched. The CDR3 nucleotides read TGCGCCAGCAGCTTCGGCAGGGACAGCAGTCGAGAGACCCAGTACTTC. This gives the protein CASSFGRDSSRETQYF.

The V and J genes are TRBV4-2 and TRBJ1-1; 7 bases fit TRBD1. The CDR3 runs to 16 residues. With 3 bases clipped from V and 0 bases from J, the junction kept 7 bases outside the gene matches. Per germline, CDR1 LGHNA and CDR2 YNFKEQ. In nucleotides, the CDR3 is TGTGCCAGCAGCCAGGGTCGGCAGGGGGTGAACACTGAAGCTTTCTTT. This sequence encodes CASSQGRQGVNTEAFF.

This clone has a single count. The chain employs TRBV2 and TRBJ2-7; 10 bases are a match to TRBD2. V was clipped by 6 bases and J by 9 bases; unmatched bases: 14. Germline assignment: CDR1 SNHLY and CDR2 FYNNEI. The CDR3 covers 15 residues. The CDR3 sequence is CASRRLAGGTGWQYF. Written as DNA, the CDR3 is TGTGCCAGCAGGCGATTAGCGGGGGGCACCGGGTGGCAGTACTTC.

The gene calls are TRBV7-9 and TRBJ1-1; D not resolved. V lost 1 base and J lost 1, with 13 bases in between. Germline V CDR1 and CDR2: SEHNR, FQNEAQ (reference sequence). This CDR3 is built from 16 residues. Here the CDR3 DNA reads TGTGCCAGCAGCTTAGGACCCCCGGGGTGGAACACTGAAGCTTTCTTT. This translates into CASSLGPPGWNTEAFF.